This T cell receptor beta chain stems from a study of OX40 agonist ivuxolimab in advanced cancers. As for the study in general: Cancers in dose escalation were hepatocellular, melanoma, renal cell and head and neck. The group had a mean age of around 60 years, ranged from roughly 23 to 79, and was 80% to 90% male.

Comment on this clone: No antigen is known for it.

The CDR3 covers 13 residues. Per the germline V gene, CDR1 is SNHLY and CDR2 is FYNNEI. Trimming pared 3 bases from V and 8 bases from J, leaving 12 bases between. Generated by immunoSEQ multiplex PCR, the TCRdb table keeps only in-frame clones and is missing some. In the table there are 35,000 to 45,000 clones, more than 80% of which are singletons. General study results and limits: The CD4+ and CD8+ T cells in the blood had expanded clonally by week 6 at 0.1 to 3.0 mg/kg. Researchers did not determine the expanded peripheral T cells' antigen specificity.

The chain links TRBV2 to TRBJ2-3; TRBD2 might be the D (5 bases). The receptor was derived from an adult with an advanced solid tumor such as melanoma, head and neck, liver or kidney cancer. The starting material was CD4+ or CD8+ T cells sorted from blood, obtained in a trial of the OX40 agonist ivuxolimab. As DNA, the CDR3 is TGTGCCAGCAGTGAGGAGGTGGCGGGTACGCAGTATTTT. Its protein is CASSEEVAGTQYF. The complete variable domain, with remaining parts taken from reference TRBV2 and TRBJ2-3, reads EPEVTQTPSHQVTQMGQEVILRCVPISNHLYFYWYRQILGQKVEFLVSFYNNEISEKSEIFDDQFSVERPDGSNFTLKIRSTKLEDSAMYFCASSEEVAGTQYFGPGTRLTVL.